This TCR beta chain was found in a study of blood T cell repertoires in COVID-19. Turning to the study itself: Acute and convalescent COVID-19 specimens originated in the United States, Italy and Spain. PBMCs, B-cell-depleted T cells, or T cells were the source of the cDNA or gDNA that made up the material.

Original methodology: Estimates of nucleated cell counts were drawn from the amplification of reference gene primers. Repertoires were generated with immunoSEQ multiplex PCR, while TCRdb's copy carries only in-frame clones and drops some. The V and J calls and clone size were taken over from that table, and D and trimming were inferred from the DNA. The sample has about 150,000 clones, about 89% seen once; the top ten hold approximately 3%. The germline V gene encodes CDR1 SGHDT and CDR2 YYEEEE. CDR3 size: 17 residues. Deletions cut 4 bases from V and 3 bases from J, with 22 bases between. Sequences were obtained from peripheral blood. This TCR was sampled from a man in his 60s with acute or convalescent COVID-19. This sequence joins TRBV5-6 and TRBJ1-2; D might be TRBD1 (5 bases). CDR3 DNA: TGTGCCAGCAGCCCGATAAGCGGGGGGGACTCCGACTATGGCTACACCTTC. Protein: CASSPISGGDSDYGYTF.